This T cell receptor beta chain was retrieved from a study of siplizumab effects on memory and regulatory T cells. Deletions cut 4 bases from V and 0 bases from J, with 9 bases between. The CDR3 is 15 residues long. Germline V gives CDR1 LNHDA, CDR2 SQIVND (reference sequence). Whole-study results and caveats: Naive T cells looked more diverse than memory cells, and they looked like major contributors to the alloresponse.

This clone was recorded only once. Its specificity is not known. Measured with immunoSEQ multiplex PCR; TCRdb has only the in-frame clones, and not every one. The sample lists 100,000 or so clones; nearly 95% were seen once. Sequencing was done on a sample of non-Treg CD4+ T cells sorted from blood. This sequence was found in a human donor in good health. The V call is TRBV19, the J call TRBJ1-4; D gene uncertain. The chain's CDR3 is CASSTAGTTNEKLFF. The CDR3 bases are TGTGCCAGTAGTACAGCTGGGACAACTAATGAAAAACTGTTTTTT.